This T cell receptor (beta chain) was captured by sequencing in a study of glioma-infiltrating T cells. CDR3 size: 16 residues. The V and J ends lost 0 bases and 6 bases respectively, with 15 bases between them. The V gene's germline CDR1 is DFQATT and CDR2 SNEGSKA (reference sequence). TCR alpha and beta CDR3 regions were amplified from RNA using iRepertoire nested multiplex PCR. TCRdb reprocessed the multiplex PCR reads via MiXCR and lists one record per CDR3 protein. The profile shows approximately 140,000 distinct CDR3 sequences, 24% of them singletons. Of note for this clonotype: Given a much more abundant clone one base away, this may be a read error.

The sequencing input was glioma tissue, nonneoplastic brain tissue, or PBMCs (not recorded which). The sequence came from a human donor with low-grade glioma or glioblastoma, undergoing nonglioma brain surgery, or in good health (not recorded which). The gene calls are TRBV20-1 and TRBJ1-6; unclear D gene. The DNA of the CDR3 is TGCAGTGCTAGAGATAAGGACGGGCAGATTAATTCACCCCTCCACTTT. Translation: CSARDKDGQINSPLHF.